The T cell receptor beta chain under discussion was sequenced for a study of metastatic and nonmetastatic thyroid tumors. TCRdb re-clonotyped the PCR reads through MiXCR. The sample has about 35,000 clones, 17% seen once. The length of the CDR3 is 16 residues. Unmatched junction bases numbered 7, after V lost 2 bases and J lost 0 bases. Germline-derived CDR1 and CDR2 are MNHNS and SASEGT. No patient received treatment before thyroid surgery. The genes are TRBV6-1 and TRBJ2-7; TRBD2 matches 7 bases. This TCR was recovered from a male donor with papillary thyroid cancer or a benign thyroid nodule (not recorded which). Some clones in this sample may be carry-over from other donors' samples. Sequenced material: blood. CDR3 sequence reads: CASSELGGTGSYEQYF. The CDR3 region has the DNA TGTGCCAGCAGTGAATTGGGGGGGACTGGCTCCTACGAGCAGTACTTC.